These 24 T cell receptor beta chains originate from one sample sequenced in a study of T cell responses to AZD1222 COVID-19 vaccine. Clones were read by immunoSEQ multiplex PCR, and TCRdb kept only the in-frame ones, dropping some. The data contain some 120,000 clones, roughly 92% of them singletons. Here the sequenced sample was peripheral blood, taken on day 0 of AZD1222 vaccination. The receptors originated from an adult in good health.

CDR3 amino acids: CSVEDLRGYAGDGYTF. The CDR3 DNA reads as TGCAGCGTTGAAGATCTGCGGGGGTATGCCGGAGATGGCTACACCTTC. The chain employs TRBV29-1 and TRBJ1-2; possible D gene TRBD1, 5 bases. V lost 0 bases and J lost 6, with 20 bases in between. Germline V gene data show CDR1 as SQVTM and CDR2 as ANQGSEA. The CDR3 is made up of 16 amino acids.

Written as DNA, the CDR3 is TGTGCCAGCAGCTTATTATCGATTCTCCGGGGGAAGGACACTGAAGCTTTCTTT. This encodes CASSLLSILRGKDTEAFF. This chain uses TRBV7-9 with TRBJ1-1, with D perhaps TRBD1 (5 bases). Trimming took 2 bases from V and 3 from J, leaving 22 bases between them. CDR1 and CDR2 from the germline V gene are SEHNR and FQNEAQ (reference sequence). This CDR3 comprises 18 residues. The entire variable domain, with the rest obtained from reference TRBV7-9 and TRBJ1-1, is as follows: DTGVSQNPRHKITKRGQNVTFRCDPISEHNRLYWYRQTLGQGPEFLTYFQNEAQLEKSRLLSDRFSAERPKGSFSTLEIQRTEQGDSAMYLCASSLLSILRGKDTEAFFGQGTRLTVV.

This clone was detected once. The CDR3 sequence: CASSSLYGYTF. DNA for the CDR3: TGTGCCAGCAGTTCCCTCTATGGCTACACCTTC. The chain recombines TRBV6-6 with TRBJ1-2; D not resolved. With 4 bases removed from V and 4 bases from J, the gap between germline ends came to 4 bases. The CDR3 has 11 amino acids. CDR1 is MNHNY, CDR2 SVGAGI, per germline (reference sequence).

The chain is built from TRBV4-1 and TRBJ2-7; 7 bases match TRBD1. The CDR3 covers 16 residues. CDR1 and CDR2 (germline): MGHRA, YSYEKL. The V and J ends lost 3 bases and 1 base, in that order; junction bases with no gene match: 9. CDR3 amino acids: CASSQGVRDRSYEQYF. The CDR3 coding sequence is TGCGCCAGCAGCCAGGGGGTCCGGGACAGATCCTACGAGCAGTACTTC.

The chain links TRBV29-1 to TRBJ2-2; TRBD1 matches 9 bases. CDR1 is SQVTM, CDR2 ANQGSEA, per germline. This CDR3 spans 14 amino acids. With 7 bases clipped from V and 6 bases from J, the junction kept 9 bases outside the gene matches. Here the CDR3 DNA reads TGCAGCGGGTCCGGGACAGGGTTAGCCGGGGAGCTGTTTTTT. It codes for CSGSGTGLAGELFF.

V and J are TRBV10-3 and TRBJ2-5; 11 bases map to TRBD2. V lost 6 bases, J lost 1 base, and 4 bases stayed unmatched. CDR1 and CDR2 from the germline V gene are ENHRY and SYGVKD. CDR3 size: 15 residues. CDR3 sequence: CAISPSGGRQETQYF. In DNA, the CDR3 is TGTGCCATCAGCCCTAGCGGGGGGCGCCAAGAGACCCAGTACTTC.

The rearrangement uses TRBV2 and TRBJ1-1, with D unclear. The CDR3 has 13 residues. Germline V gene sequence: CDR1 SNHLY, CDR2 FYNNEI. V was cut by 3 bases and J by 10 bases, with 15 bases left in between. CDR3 sequence: CASSDRLLSRAFF. Here the CDR3 DNA reads TGTGCCAGCAGTGATAGGTTACTCTCCAGAGCTTTCTTT.

Only a few counts were recorded for this clone. The chain has TRBV12-5 and TRBJ1-5; D not resolved. The ends were cut back, 2 bases at V and 4 bases at J, with 12 bases in the middle. Germline V CDR1 and CDR2: LGHNT, FRNRAP. CDR3 length: 15 amino acids. CDR3 residues: CASGLTGVGNQPQHF. The CDR3 DNA sequence: TGTGCTAGTGGTTTGACCGGGGTCGGGAATCAGCCCCAGCATTTT.

J is TRBJ2-7 and V is TRBV5-4, with D unclear. The germline V and J ends were trimmed by 4 bases and 2 bases, with 10 bases remaining between them. Germline V gene lookup returns CDR1 SGHNT and CDR2 YYREEE (reference sequence). The CDR3 sequence is 13 residues long. The CDR3 DNA sequence: TGTGCCAGCAGCCGGACGGTAACCTACGAGCAGTACTTC. Translation gives CASSRTVTYEQYF.

The rearrangement uses TRBV10-2 and TRBJ1-5, with D unclear. CDR1 and CDR2 from the germline V gene are WSHSY and SAAADI. V was pared by 0 bases and J by 0 bases, with 12 bases between. The CDR3 loop spans 17 amino acids. The CDR3 protein is CASSESLASYSNQPQHF. In DNA, the CDR3 is TGCGCCAGCAGTGAGTCGCTGGCCTCTTATAGCAATCAGCCCCAGCATTTT.

The chain uses TRBV27 and TRBJ1-1; the D is unclear. This CDR3 has 13 residues. V lost 4 bases to trimming and J lost 1 base, with 7 bases between them. Germline CDR1 is MNHEY and CDR2 is SMNVEV (reference sequence). The CDR3 loop is CASSWSSNTEAFF. CDR3 bases: TGTGCCAGCAGTTGGTCCTCGAACACTGAAGCTTTCTTT.

CDR3 sequence reads: CSAIHRGTAFF. CDR3 nucleotide sequence: TGCAGTGCCATACACAGGGGTACAGCTTTCTTT. The gene calls are TRBV20-1 and TRBJ1-1; 7 positions agree with TRBD1. Germline lookup yields CDR1 DFQATT and CDR2 SNEGSKA (reference sequence). V was clipped by 6 bases and J by 10 bases; unmatched bases: 8. CDR3 length: 11 residues.

This clone occurred once. V is TRBV27 and J is TRBJ2-1; 14 bases are a match to TRBD2. The junction had 9 bases not matched to a gene; V was cut back by 6 bases and J by 2 bases. The CDR3 spans 18 residues. Germline V CDR1 and CDR2: MNHEY, SMNVEV (reference sequence). The CDR3 is CASSLGLAGGLAYNEQFF. The DNA of the CDR3 is TGTGCCAGCAGCCTTGGACTAGCGGGGGGCTTAGCCTACAATGAGCAGTTCTTC.

The chain uses TRBV19 and TRBJ1-2, with 9 bases identical to TRBD1. The CDR3 runs to 16 residues. CDR1 is LNHDA, CDR2 SQIVND, per germline (reference sequence). J was trimmed by 4 bases and V by 5 bases; bases with no gene match: 11. CDR3 sequence (DNA): TGTGCCAGTAGTCCCCGGACAGGGGAACACGGCTATGGCTACACCTTC. Translation gives CASSPRTGEHGYGYTF.

This chain joins TRBV19 and TRBJ1-5; a weak D match, TRBD1 (5 bases). V lost 6 bases and J 4 bases, leaving 16 bases between the germline ends. Germline CDR1 reads LNHDA; CDR2 reads SQIVND (reference sequence). This CDR3 has 15 residues. The CDR3 DNA follows: TGTGCCAGTAGAACGACAGCCTGGGGTAATCAGCCCCAGCATTTT. Amino acids: CASRTTAWGNQPQHF.

This chain uses TRBV5-6 with TRBJ2-5; the D gene could be TRBD1 or TRBD2 (5 bases each). The CDR3 consists of 16 residues. V was pared by 2 bases and J by 1 base, with 15 bases between. The germline gives CDR1 SGHDT, CDR2 YYEEEE. CDR3 sequence (DNA): TGTGCCAGCAGCTTACGGGGACCGACGATCCAAGAGACCCAGTACTTC. Its translation is CASSLRGPTIQETQYF.

The chain is built from TRBV3-1 (or the pseudogene TRBV3-2) and TRBJ1-5; 7 bases fit TRBD1. The CDR3 contains 14 residues. V gave up 5 bases and J gave up 5 bases; unmatched junction bases: 6. The germline V gene has CDR1 LGHDT and CDR2 YNNKEL (reference sequence). DNA for the CDR3: TGTGCCAGCAGCTTCAGGACAGGAGATCAGCCCCAGCATTTT. As protein: CASSFRTGDQPQHF.

The chain is built from TRBV2 and TRBJ2-1, with 12 nucleotides matching TRBD2. Germline V gives CDR1 SNHLY, CDR2 FYNNEI. J was trimmed by 4 bases and V by 4 bases; bases with no gene match: 2. The length of the CDR3 is 15 residues. The CDR3 spells CASSGTSGAYNEQFF. In DNA form, the CDR3 reads TGTGCCAGCAGTGGGACTAGCGGGGCATACAATGAGCAGTTCTTC. The full variable domain, in which reference TRBV2 and TRBJ2-1 provide the parts outside the CDR3, is EPEVTQTPSHQVTQMGQEVILRCVPISNHLYFYWYRQILGQKVEFLVSFYNNEISEKSEIFDDQFSVERPDGSNFTLKIRSTKLEDSAMYFCASSGTSGAYNEQFFGPGTRLTVL.

V gene TRBV18 combines with J gene TRBJ1-3; D possibly corresponds to TRBD1 (6 bases). Germline values: CDR1 KGHSH, CDR2 LQKENI. This CDR3 is built from 16 residues. The V gene lost 4 bases and the J gene lost 2 bases, with 15 bases spanning the gap. CDR3 bases: TGTGCCAGCTCACTAACCACAGGGTACCCTGGAAACACCATATATTTT. Its translation: CASSLTTGYPGNTIYF.

The chain joins TRBV7-9 to TRBJ1-1; D is ambiguous. The CDR3 sequence is 11 residues long. Germline assignment: CDR1 SEHNR and CDR2 FQNEAQ (reference sequence). The V and J ends lost 2 bases and 5 bases respectively, with 3 bases between them. The CDR3 region has the DNA TGTGCCAGCAGCTTATATACTGAAGCTTTCTTT. Its protein product is CASSLYTEAFF.

V usage is TRBV3-1 (or the pseudogene TRBV3-2) and J usage is TRBJ1-2; 7 nucleotides align to TRBD1. CDR3 length equals 15 residues. V trimming: 4 bases; J trimming: 5 bases; junction bases outside the gene matches: 10. Per the germline V gene, CDR1 is LGHDT and CDR2 is YNNKEL (reference sequence). The CDR3 loop reads CASSLLSGQSYGYTF. CDR3 sequence (DNA): TGTGCCAGCAGCCTTCTATCGGGACAGAGTTATGGCTACACCTTC.

The chain recombines TRBV10-3 with TRBJ1-1; 9 nucleotides align to TRBD1. The J segment lost 8 bases and the V segment lost 3 bases, leaving 1 base of the junction unmatched. The CDR3 runs 12 residues. The germline gives CDR1 ENHRY, CDR2 SYGVKD. In DNA, the CDR3 is TGTGCCATCAGTGAACAGGGGGCGGAAGCTTTCTTT. Its protein product is CAISEQGAEAFF.

V and J are TRBV6-6 and TRBJ1-2, with TRBD1 as a possible D gene (5 bases). V shed 0 bases and J shed 5 bases, with 7 bases lying between them. Germline V gene data show CDR1 as MNHNY and CDR2 as SVGAGI (reference sequence). There are 13 residues in the CDR3. In DNA, the CDR3 is TGTGCCAGCAGTTACTCGGGGGAGTATGGCTACACCTTC. It encodes CASSYSGEYGYTF.

The chain combines TRBV19 with TRBJ1-5; D gene uncertain. The ends were cut back, 6 bases at V and 10 bases at J, with 19 bases in the middle. Germline lookup yields CDR1 LNHDA and CDR2 SQIVND (reference sequence). There are 14 residues in the CDR3. The CDR3 DNA sequence: TGTGCCAGTAGGTCCCCGAATACCTTCCAACCCCAGCATTTT. Translation gives CASRSPNTFQPQHF.